This TCR beta chain was sequenced during a study of cytomegalovirus exposure and HLA in healthy donors. Study-level background: As an earlier analysis found, 150 million to 200 million T cells yielded over 95 million unique TCR beta sequences. The study, taken as a whole, reports: TCR beta sequences reportedly predicted most subjects' HLA-A and HLA-B alleles accurately. A later analysis linked 16,951 TCR beta sequences to HLA alleles at 0.05 false discovery rate.

60 Vbeta and 13 Jbeta primers were used in PCR. The method was immunoSEQ multiplex PCR; TCRdb's version includes in-frame clones alone and lacks a portion of them. The ten most abundant clones cover 6.8% of a sample with about 120,000 clones. Comments on this clone: Antigen: not known.

The CDR3 sequence is 16 residues long. The ends were cut back, 2 bases at V and 3 bases at J, with 17 bases in the middle. CDR1 and CDR2 (germline): MNHNS, SASEGT. Specimen: PBMCs. This TCR derives from a man in his forties in good health and CMV-seropositive. This rearrangement joins TRBV6-1 to TRBJ2-7, with TRBD2 as a possible D gene (6 bases). CDR3 bases: TGTGCCAGCAGTGAAAGTACGGGAGTCCCCAACTACGAGCAGTACTTC. As protein: CASSESTGVPNYEQYF.